The clone carrying this T cell receptor beta chain is a singleton in its sample. Produced via immunoSEQ multiplex PCR; TCRdb's table is partial and in-frame only. The top ten clones hold around 1.6% of a sample with 350,000 or so clones, approximately 88% of them seen once. These data come from a study of blood T cell repertoires in COVID-19. V lost 6 bases, J lost 7 bases, and 6 bases stayed unmatched. The CDR3 is 14 residues long. Germline CDR1 MNHNY, CDR2 SVGAGI (reference sequence). The J gene is TRBJ2-1, the V gene TRBV6-6, with 10 nucleotides matching TRBD1. This sequence was found in a woman in her thirties with COVID-19, enrolled during active disease. Specimen: peripheral blood. The CDR3 DNA reads as TGTGCCAGCAGCTCCGACAGGGGGCTTAATGAGCAGTTCTTC. This codes for CASSSDRGLNEQFF.